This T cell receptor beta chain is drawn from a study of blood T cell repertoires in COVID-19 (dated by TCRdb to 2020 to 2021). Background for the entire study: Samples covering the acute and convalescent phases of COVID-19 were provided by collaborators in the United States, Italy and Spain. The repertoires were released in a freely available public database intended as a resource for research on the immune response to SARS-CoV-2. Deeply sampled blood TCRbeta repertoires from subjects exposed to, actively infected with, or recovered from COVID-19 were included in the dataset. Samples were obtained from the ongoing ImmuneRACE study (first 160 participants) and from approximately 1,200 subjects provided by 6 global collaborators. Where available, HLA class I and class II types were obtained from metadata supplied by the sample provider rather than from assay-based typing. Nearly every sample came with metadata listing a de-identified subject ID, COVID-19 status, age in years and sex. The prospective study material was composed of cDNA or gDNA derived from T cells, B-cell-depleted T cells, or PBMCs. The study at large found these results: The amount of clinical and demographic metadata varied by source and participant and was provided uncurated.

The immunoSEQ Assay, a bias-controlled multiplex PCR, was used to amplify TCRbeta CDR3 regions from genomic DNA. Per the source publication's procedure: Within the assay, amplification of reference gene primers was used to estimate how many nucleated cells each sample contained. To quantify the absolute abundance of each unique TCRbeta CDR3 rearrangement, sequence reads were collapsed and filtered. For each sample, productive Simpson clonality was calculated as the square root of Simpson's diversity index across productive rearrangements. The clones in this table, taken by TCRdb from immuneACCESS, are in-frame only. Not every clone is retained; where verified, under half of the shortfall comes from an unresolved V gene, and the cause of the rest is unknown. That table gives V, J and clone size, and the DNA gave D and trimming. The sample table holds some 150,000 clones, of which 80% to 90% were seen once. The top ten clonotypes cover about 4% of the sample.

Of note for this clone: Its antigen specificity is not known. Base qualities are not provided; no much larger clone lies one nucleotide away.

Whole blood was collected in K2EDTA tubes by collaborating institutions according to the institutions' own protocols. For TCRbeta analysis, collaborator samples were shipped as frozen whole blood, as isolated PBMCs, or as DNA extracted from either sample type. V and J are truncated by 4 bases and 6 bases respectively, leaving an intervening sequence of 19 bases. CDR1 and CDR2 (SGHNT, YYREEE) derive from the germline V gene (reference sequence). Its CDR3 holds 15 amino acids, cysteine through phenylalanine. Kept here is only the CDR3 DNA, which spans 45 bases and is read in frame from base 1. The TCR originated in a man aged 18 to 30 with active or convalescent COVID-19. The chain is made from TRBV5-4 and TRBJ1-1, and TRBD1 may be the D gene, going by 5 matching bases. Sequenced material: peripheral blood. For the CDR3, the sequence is CASSPWVGARAEAFF. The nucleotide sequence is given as TGTGCCAGCAGCCCATGGGTTGGGGCACGCGCTGAAGCTTTCTTT. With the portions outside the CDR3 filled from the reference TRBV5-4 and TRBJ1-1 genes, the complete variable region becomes ETGVTQSPTHLIKTRGQQVTLRCSSQSGHNTVSWYQQALGQGPQFIFQYYREEENGRGNFPPRFSGLQFPNYSSELNVNALELDDSALYLCASSPWVGARAEAFFGQGTRLTVV.